The source of this TCR beta chain is a study of cytomegalovirus exposure and HLA in healthy donors. Germline V gene data show CDR1 as SGHRS and CDR2 as YFSETQ. The ends lost 5 bases at V and 1 base at J; junction bases unmatched: 8. The CDR3 extends over 18 amino acids. Primers included in the PCR were 60 Vbeta and 13 Jbeta primers. Here immunoSEQ multiplex PCR was the method, and the copy in TCRdb shows in-frame clones only, minus some. Of 150,000 to 200,000 clones detected, roughly 88% appear once; the ten largest clones hold approximately 6.5%. This chain links TRBV5-1 with TRBJ2-5; the match to TRBD2 covers 16 bases. Sequencing used PBMCs. This receptor was obtained from a man aged 45-65 years in good health and CMV-seropositive. This CDR3 is CASRPGTSGGAGQETQYF. The CDR3 region has the DNA TGCGCCAGCAGACCTGGGACTAGCGGGGGGGCCGGCCAAGAGACCCAGTACTTC. The entire variable domain, with the rest obtained from reference TRBV5-1 and TRBJ2-5, is as follows: KAGVTQTPRYLIKTRGQQVTLSCSPISGHRSVSWYQQTPGQGLQFLFEYFSETQRNKGNFPGRFSGRQFSNSRSEMNVSTLELGDSALYLCASRPGTSGGAGQETQYFGPGTRLLVL.